A single sample gave rise to the 6 T cell receptor beta chains below, sequenced in a study of OX40 agonist ivuxolimab in advanced cancers. The table came from immunoSEQ multiplex PCR; TCRdb's copy has only in-frame clones and leaves some out. The table includes approximately 54,000 clones, about 80% detected once. Sequencing used CD4+ or CD8+ T cells sorted from blood, obtained in a trial of the OX40 agonist ivuxolimab. These receptors all come from an adult with an advanced solid tumor such as melanoma, head and neck, liver or kidney cancer.

This clone has more than one count but fewer than ten. V gene TRBV14 combines with J gene TRBJ2-1; 8 nucleotides agree with TRBD2. The germline V gene encodes CDR1 SGHDN and CDR2 FVKESK. CDR3 length: 15 amino acids. The trim removed 4 bases at V and 5 bases at J, leaving 7 bases unmatched. The CDR3 DNA sequence: TGTGCCAGCAGCCCGTCCGGGGGGGGACACAATGAGCAGTTCTTC. Translated: CASSPSGGGHNEQFF.

This sequence joins TRBV7-8 and TRBJ2-3; 10 bases are a match to TRBD2. Trimming took 6 bases from V and 0 from J; bases not matched to a gene: 3. The CDR3 is 15 residues long. The germline V gene has CDR1 SGHVS and CDR2 FQNEAQ. The DNA of the CDR3 is TGTGCCAGCAGTACTAGCGGGGAGAGCACAGATACGCAGTATTTT. Protein: CASSTSGESTDTQYF.

This chain joins TRBV18 and TRBJ2-3; D not certain. The CDR3 is 13 residues long. Germline CDR1 KGHSH, CDR2 LQKENI. V was trimmed by 0 bases and J by 4 bases, leaving 5 bases between them. DNA for the CDR3: TGTGCCAGCTCACCACCGGTTTCAGATACGCAGTATTTT. Translated, it gives CASSPPVSDTQYF.

The chain couples TRBV18 to TRBJ1-1, with D hard to call. V lost 2 bases, J lost 6 bases, and 4 bases lay in between. Germline values: CDR1 KGHSH, CDR2 LQKENI. This CDR3 region has 11 residues. The CDR3 sequence is CASSPSSEAFF. The CDR3 bases are TGTGCCAGCTCACCATCATCTGAAGCTTTCTTT.

J is TRBJ2-7 and V is TRBV5-1; 12 bases align to TRBD1. Looked up from germline, CDR1 is SGHRS and CDR2 is YFSETQ. The CDR3 spans 16 residues. The J segment lost 7 bases and the V segment lost 4 bases, leaving 12 bases of the junction unmatched. Here the CDR3 reads CASSPKGQGAFWEQYF. As DNA, the CDR3 is TGCGCCAGCAGCCCAAAGGGACAGGGGGCATTCTGGGAGCAGTACTTC.

Only a few counts were recorded for this clone. The CDR3 loop reads CASSEGRRQPQHF. The CDR3 bases are TGTGCCAGCAGTGAAGGTCGGCGTCAGCCCCAGCATTTT. This chain uses TRBV2 with TRBJ1-5; no reliable D call. Per the germline V gene, CDR1 is SNHLY and CDR2 is FYNNEI. This CDR3 comprises 13 residues. Trimming left V 1 base short and J 6 bases short, with 7 bases between.